This T cell receptor (beta chain) was recovered during a study of cytomegalovirus exposure and HLA in healthy donors. The V gene's germline CDR1 is SEHNR and CDR2 FQNEAQ (reference sequence). Trimming took 4 bases from V and 0 from J; bases not matched to a gene: 2. There are 14 residues in the CDR3. PCR involved 60 Vbeta and 13 Jbeta primers. This table comes from immunoSEQ multiplex PCR, and its TCRdb copy is limited to in-frame clones, with some not included. Of approximately 200,000 clones detected, around three quarters appear once; the ten largest clones hold over 1.5%. The sample holds one count of this clone.

The chain joins TRBV7-9 to TRBJ1-1; 7 nucleotides agree with TRBD1. Sequencing was performed on PBMCs. This clonotype was obtained from a woman aged 18-35 years in good health and CMV-seronegative. The CDR3 DNA sequence: TGTGCCAGCAGCTCACAGGGGATGAACACTGAAGCTTTCTTT. Protein product: CASSSQGMNTEAFF.